This T cell receptor beta chain stems from a study of molecular identifiers for immune sequencing clone quantification. TCRdb fed the PCR reads into MiXCR, producing one record per CDR3 protein. Of 490,000 or so distinct CDR3 sequences in the sample, around a fifth were seen once. This clonotype was observed a handful of times. This receptor was identified in a human donor in good health. Some libraries in this study had Jurkat cell RNA spiked in. The sample comprised naive CD8+ T cells from blood, with Jurkat cell RNA spiked in. Subset here: FACS-sorted CD8+CD4-CCR7+CD45RA+ naive T cells.

CDR3 nucleotide sequence: TGTGCCACCAGTGATCCGGGGAGGGCTTATGAGCAGTTCTTC. Its translation: CATSDPGRAYEQFF. The rearrangement uses TRBV24-1 and TRBJ2-1, with TRBD2 matching 7 bases. V gave up 3 bases and J gave up 8 bases; unmatched junction bases: 6. The CDR3 is 14 amino acids. The germline CDR1 and CDR2 sequences are KGHDR and SFDVKD.